The subject of this entry is one TCR beta chain. As yet, its antigen is unknown. This sample was included in a study of somatic mutations in cytotoxic T cells in rheumatoid arthritis. Study overall: Flow-sorting brought some V beta antibody-stained T-cell populations to nearly 100% purity, V beta1+ cells sequenced for TCRB among them. Findings of the study overall: With roughly 63 patients examined, under ten had a largest CD8+ clone exceeding 20% of CD8+ cells.

Sequencing was performed with immunoSEQ multiplex PCR; in TCRdb, only in-frame clones are kept and a portion is missing. The sample has roughly 2,000 clones, 85% seen once. The CDR3 extends over 15 amino acids. Germline CDR1 MGHRA, CDR2 YSYEKL. J lost 3 bases, V lost 1 base, and 5 bases had no gene match. This chain joins TRBV4-1 and TRBJ1-2; TRBD1 agrees at 7 bases. This clonotype originated in a man in his sixties with rheumatoid arthritis. Sequenced material: CD8+ T cells sorted from blood. CDR3 sequence reads: CASSQVKTGDYGYTF. CDR3 nucleotide sequence: TGCGCCAGCAGCCAAGTAAAAACAGGGGACTATGGCTACACCTTC.